The sequence of this T cell receptor (beta chain) was determined in a study of beta chain features in type 1 diabetes. Study-wide results and caveats: There was a moderate but significant shortening of TCRB CDR3s in all four CD4+ subsets of Type 1 diabetes patients. VDJ junctions sequenced from type 1 diabetes patients showed fewer insertions and more deletions.

CDR3 length: 13 residues. V was shortened by 3 bases and J by 7 bases, with 16 bases between the two germline ends. CDR1 is SQVTM and CDR2 is ANQGSEA in the germline V gene. Of note for this clone: Its antigen is undetermined.

Since all of the isolated RNA was reverse transcribed, expressed TCRB transcripts were what got sequenced. Repertoires were generated with immunoSEQ multiplex PCR, while TCRdb's copy carries only in-frame clones and drops some. The sample lists more than 550,000 clones, roughly an eighth occurring once. What was sequenced was naive CD4+ T cells from blood. The origin of this receptor is a man aged 18 to 30 with type 1 diabetes. J is TRBJ2-7 and V is TRBV29-1; D is unresolved. CDR3 amino acids: CSVEGPAGEEQYF. The CDR3 DNA follows: TGCAGCGTTGAGGGCCCCGCTGGGGAAGAGCAGTACTTC.